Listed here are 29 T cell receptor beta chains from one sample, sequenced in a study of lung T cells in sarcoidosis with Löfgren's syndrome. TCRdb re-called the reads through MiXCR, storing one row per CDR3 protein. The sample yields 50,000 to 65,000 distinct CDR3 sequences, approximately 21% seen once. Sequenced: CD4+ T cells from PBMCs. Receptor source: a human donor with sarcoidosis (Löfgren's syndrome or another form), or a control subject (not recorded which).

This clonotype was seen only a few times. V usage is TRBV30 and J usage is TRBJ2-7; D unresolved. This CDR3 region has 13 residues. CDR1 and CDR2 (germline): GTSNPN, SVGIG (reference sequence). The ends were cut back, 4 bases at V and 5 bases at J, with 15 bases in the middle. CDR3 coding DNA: TGTGCCTGGAACAAAGAGACCCCCAACGAGCAGTACTTC. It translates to CAWNKETPNEQYF. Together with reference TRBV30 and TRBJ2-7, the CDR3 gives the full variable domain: SQTIHQWPATLVQPVGSPLSLECTVEGTSNPNLYWYRQAAGRGLQLLFYSVGIGQISSEVPQNLSASRPQDRQFILSSKKLLLSDSGFYLCAWNKETPNEQYFGPGTRLTVT.

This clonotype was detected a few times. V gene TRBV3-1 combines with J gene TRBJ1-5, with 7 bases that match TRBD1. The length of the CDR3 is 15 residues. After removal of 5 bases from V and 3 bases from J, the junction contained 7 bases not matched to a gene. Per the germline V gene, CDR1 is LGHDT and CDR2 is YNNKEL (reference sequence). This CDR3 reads CASSIGQVYNQPQHF. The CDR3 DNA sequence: TGTGCCAGCAGCATCGGACAGGTGTACAATCAGCCCCAGCATTTT.

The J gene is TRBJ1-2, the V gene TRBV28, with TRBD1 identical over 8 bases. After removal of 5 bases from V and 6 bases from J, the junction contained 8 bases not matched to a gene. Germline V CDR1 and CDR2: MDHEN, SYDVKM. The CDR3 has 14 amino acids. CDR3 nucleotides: TGTGCCAGCAGTACCCAAGACAGGGGAGATGGCTACACCTTC. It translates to CASSTQDRGDGYTF.

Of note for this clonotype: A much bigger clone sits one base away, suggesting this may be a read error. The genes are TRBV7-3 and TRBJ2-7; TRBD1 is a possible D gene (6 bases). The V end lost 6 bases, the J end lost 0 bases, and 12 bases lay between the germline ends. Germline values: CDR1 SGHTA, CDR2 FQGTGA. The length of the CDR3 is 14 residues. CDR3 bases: TGTGCCAGCAGTCACACAGGGTTCTCCTACGAGCAGTACTTC. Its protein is CASSHTGFSYEQYF.

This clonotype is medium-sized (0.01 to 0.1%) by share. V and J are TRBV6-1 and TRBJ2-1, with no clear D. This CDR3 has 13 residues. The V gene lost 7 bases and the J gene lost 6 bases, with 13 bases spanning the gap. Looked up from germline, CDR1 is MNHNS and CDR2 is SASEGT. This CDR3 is CASTRGAGNEQFF. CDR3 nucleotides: TGTGCCAGCACCCGAGGTGCAGGCAATGAGCAGTTCTTC.

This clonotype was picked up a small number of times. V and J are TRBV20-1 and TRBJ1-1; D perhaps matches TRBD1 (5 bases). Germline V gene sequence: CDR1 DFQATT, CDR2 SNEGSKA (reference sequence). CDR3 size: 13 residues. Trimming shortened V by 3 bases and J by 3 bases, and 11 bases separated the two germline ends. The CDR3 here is CSASKGTHTEAFF. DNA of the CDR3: TGCAGTGCTAGTAAGGGGACCCACACTGAAGCTTTCTTT.

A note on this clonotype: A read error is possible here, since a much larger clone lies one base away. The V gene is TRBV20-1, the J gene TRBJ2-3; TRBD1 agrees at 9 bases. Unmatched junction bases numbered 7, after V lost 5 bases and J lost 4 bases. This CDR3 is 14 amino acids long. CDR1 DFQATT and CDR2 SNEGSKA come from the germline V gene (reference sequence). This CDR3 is CSAWGQGGADTQYF. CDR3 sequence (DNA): TGCAGTGCTTGGGGACAGGGCGGCGCAGATACGCAGTATTTT.

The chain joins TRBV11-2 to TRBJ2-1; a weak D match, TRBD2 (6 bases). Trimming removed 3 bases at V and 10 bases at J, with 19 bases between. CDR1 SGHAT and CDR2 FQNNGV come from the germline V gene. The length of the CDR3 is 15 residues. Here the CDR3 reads CASSLGLEGLREQFF. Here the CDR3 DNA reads TGTGCCAGCAGCTTGGGGTTGGAGGGGTTAAGGGAGCAGTTCTTC.

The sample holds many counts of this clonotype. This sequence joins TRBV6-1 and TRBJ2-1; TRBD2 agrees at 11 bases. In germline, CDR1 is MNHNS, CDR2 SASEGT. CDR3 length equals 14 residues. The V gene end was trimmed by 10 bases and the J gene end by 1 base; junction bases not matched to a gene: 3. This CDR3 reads CATIAGGSYNEQFF. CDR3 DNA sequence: TGTGCCACCATAGCGGGGGGGTCCTACAATGAGCAGTTCTTC.

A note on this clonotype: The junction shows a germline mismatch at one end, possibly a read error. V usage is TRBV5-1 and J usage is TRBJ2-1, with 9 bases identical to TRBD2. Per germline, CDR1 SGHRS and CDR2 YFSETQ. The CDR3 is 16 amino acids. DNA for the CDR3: TGCGTCAGCAGCTTAGATTTAGCGGGGGCCTACAATGAGCAGTTCTTC. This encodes CVSSLDLAGAYNEQFF.

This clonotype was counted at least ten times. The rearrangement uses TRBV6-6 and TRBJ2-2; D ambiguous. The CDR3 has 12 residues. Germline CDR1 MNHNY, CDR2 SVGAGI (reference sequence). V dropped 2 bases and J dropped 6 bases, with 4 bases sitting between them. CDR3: CASSYGAGELFF. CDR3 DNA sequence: TGTGCCAGCAGTTACGGCGCCGGGGAGCTGTTTTTT.

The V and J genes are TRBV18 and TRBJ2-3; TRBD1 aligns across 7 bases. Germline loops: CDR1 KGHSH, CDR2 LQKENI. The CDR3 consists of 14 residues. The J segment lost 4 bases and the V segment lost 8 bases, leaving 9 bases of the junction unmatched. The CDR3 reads CASPSQGSADTQYF. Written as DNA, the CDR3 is TGTGCCAGCCCATCACAGGGGAGTGCAGATACGCAGTATTTT.

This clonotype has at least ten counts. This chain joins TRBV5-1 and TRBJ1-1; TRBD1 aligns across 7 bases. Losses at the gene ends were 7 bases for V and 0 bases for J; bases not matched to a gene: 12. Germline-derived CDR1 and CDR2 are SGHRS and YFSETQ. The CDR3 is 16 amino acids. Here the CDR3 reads CASRPSTGTMNTEAFF. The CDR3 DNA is TGCGCCAGCCGACCTTCGACAGGGACCATGAACACTGAAGCTTTCTTT.

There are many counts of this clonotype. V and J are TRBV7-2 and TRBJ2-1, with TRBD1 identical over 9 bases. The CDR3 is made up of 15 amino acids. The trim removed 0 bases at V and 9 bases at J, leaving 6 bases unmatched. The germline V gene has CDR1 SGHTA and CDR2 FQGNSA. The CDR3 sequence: CASSLATGTGIEQFF. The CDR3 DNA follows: TGTGCCAGCAGCTTAGCGACCGGGACAGGGATTGAGCAGTTCTTC.

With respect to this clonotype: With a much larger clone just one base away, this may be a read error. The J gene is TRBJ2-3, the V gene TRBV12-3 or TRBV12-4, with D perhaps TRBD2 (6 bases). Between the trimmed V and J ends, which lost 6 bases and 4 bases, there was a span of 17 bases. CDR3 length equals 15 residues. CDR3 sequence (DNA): TGTGCCAGCAGCCGTAATAGCGGAAGCGCAGATACGCAGTATTTT. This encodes CASSRNSGSADTQYF.

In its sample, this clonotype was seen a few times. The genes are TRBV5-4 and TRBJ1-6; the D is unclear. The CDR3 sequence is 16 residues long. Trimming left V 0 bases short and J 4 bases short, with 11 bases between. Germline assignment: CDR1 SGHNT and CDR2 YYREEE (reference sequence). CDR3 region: CASSLGPKRYNSPLHF. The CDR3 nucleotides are TGTGCCAGCAGCTTGGGGCCTAAACGATATAATTCACCCCTCCACTTT.

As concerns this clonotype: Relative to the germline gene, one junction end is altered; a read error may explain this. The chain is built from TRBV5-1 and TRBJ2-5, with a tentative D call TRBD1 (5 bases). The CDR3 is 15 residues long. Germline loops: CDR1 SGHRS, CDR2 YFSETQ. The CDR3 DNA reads TGCGCCAGCAGCCCTCAACAGGCCTCCCAAGAGACCCAGCACTTC. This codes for CASSPQQASQETQHF. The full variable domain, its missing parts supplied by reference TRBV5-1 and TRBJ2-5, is KAGVTQTPRYLIKTRGQQVTLSCSPISGHRSVSWYQQTPGQGLQFLFEYFSETQRNKGNFPGRFSGRQFSNSRSEMNVSTLELGDSALYLCASSPQQASQETQHFGPGTRLLVL.

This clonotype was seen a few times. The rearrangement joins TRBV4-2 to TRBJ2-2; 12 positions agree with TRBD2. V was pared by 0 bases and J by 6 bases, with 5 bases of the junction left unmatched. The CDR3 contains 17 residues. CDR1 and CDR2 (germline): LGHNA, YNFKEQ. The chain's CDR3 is CASSQDVLAGGSGELFF. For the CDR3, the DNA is TGTGCCAGCAGCCAAGATGTCCTAGCGGGAGGGTCCGGGGAGCTGTTTTTT.

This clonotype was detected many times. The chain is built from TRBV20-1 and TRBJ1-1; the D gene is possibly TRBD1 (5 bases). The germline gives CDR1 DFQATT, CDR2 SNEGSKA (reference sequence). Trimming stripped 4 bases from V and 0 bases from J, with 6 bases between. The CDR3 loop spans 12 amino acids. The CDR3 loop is CSATGVNTEAFF. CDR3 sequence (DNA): TGCAGTGCTACGGGGGTGAACACTGAAGCTTTCTTT.

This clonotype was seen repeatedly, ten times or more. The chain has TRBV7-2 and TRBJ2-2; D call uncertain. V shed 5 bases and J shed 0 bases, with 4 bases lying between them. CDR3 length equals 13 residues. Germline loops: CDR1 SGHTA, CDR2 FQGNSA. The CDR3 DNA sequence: TGTGCCAGCAGCGACACGAACACCGGGGAGCTGTTTTTT. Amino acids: CASSDTNTGELFF.

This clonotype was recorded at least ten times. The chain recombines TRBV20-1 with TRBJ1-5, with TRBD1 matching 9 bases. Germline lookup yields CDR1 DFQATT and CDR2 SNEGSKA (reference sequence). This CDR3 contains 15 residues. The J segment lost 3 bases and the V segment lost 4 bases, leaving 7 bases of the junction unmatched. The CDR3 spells CSATEDRGYNQPQHF. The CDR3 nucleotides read TGCAGTGCTACCGAAGACAGGGGGTACAATCAGCCCCAGCATTTT.

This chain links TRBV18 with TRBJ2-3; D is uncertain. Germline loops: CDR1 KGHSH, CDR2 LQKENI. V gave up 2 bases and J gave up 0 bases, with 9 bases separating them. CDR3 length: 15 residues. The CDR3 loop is CASSPFSLSTDTQYF. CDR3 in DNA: TGTGCCAGCTCACCATTCAGCCTTAGCACAGATACGCAGTATTTT.

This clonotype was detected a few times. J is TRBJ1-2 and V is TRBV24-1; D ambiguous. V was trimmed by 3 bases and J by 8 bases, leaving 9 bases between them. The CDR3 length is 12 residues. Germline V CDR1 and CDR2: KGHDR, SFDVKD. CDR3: CATSDAGKGYTF. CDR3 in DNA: TGTGCCACCAGTGATGCCGGGAAGGGCTACACCTTC.

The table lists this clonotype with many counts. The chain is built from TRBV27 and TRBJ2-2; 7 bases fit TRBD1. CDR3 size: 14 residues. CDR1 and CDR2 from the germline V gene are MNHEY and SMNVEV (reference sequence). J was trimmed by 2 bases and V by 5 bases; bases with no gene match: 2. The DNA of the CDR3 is TGTGCCAGCAGTCGGGACAGAAACACCGGGGAGCTGTTTTTT. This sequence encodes CASSRDRNTGELFF.

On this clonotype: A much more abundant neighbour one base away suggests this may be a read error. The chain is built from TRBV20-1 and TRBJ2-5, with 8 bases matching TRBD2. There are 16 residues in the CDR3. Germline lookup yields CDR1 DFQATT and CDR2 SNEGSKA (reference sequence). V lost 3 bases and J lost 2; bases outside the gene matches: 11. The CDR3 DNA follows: TGCAGTGCTAGTTTCGGTAGCGGGACCTTACAAGAGACCCAGTACTTC. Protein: CSASFGSGTLQETQYF.

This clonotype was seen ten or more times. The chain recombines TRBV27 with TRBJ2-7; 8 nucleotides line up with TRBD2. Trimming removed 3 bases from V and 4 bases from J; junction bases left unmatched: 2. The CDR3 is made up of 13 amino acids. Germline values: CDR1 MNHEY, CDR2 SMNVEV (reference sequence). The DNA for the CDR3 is TGTGCCAGCAGTTTGGTAGCGGGGTACGAGCAGTACTTC. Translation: CASSLVAGYEQYF.

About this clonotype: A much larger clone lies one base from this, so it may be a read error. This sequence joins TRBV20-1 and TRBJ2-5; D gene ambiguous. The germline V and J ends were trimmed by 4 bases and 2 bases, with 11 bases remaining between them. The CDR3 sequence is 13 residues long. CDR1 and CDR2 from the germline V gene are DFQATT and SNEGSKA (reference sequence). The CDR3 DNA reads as TGCAGTGCTAAAGATGGGATGCAAGAGACCCAGTACTTC. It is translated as CSAKDGMQETQYF.

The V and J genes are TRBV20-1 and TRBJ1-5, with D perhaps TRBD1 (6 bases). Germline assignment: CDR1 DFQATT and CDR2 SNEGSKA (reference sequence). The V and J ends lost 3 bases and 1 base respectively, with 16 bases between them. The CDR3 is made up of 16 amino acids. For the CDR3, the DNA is TGCAGTGCTAGTATGGGGCTTGGGGGCAGCAATCAGCCCCAGCATTTT. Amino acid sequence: CSASMGLGGSNQPQHF.

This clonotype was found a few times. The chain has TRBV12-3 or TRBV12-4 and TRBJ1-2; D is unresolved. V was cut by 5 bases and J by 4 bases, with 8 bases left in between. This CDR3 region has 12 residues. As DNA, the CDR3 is TGTGCCAGCAGTAGGGCCGGCTATGGCTACACCTTC. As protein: CASSRAGYGYTF.